This entry is about one T cell receptor beta chain. Antigen unknown. This entry comes from a study of molecular identifiers for immune sequencing clone quantification. The CD8+CD4-CCR7+CD45RA+ phenotype defined the sorted naive CD8 T cells. TCRdb re-derived calls from the PCR reads in MiXCR, one entry per CDR3 protein. The table includes 400,000 to 600,000 distinct CDR3 sequences, less than 30% detected once. General study points: Jurkat TCR RNA from one cell was spiked into one million naive cells, and it was reportedly detectable there.

This CDR3 is built from 14 residues. V was clipped by 3 bases and J by 3 bases; unmatched bases: 2. Per germline, CDR1 LGHNA and CDR2 YSLEER. Sequencing was done on a sample of naive CD8+ T cells from blood, with Jurkat cell RNA spiked in. Subset in this sample: FACS-sorted CD8+CD4-CCR7+CD45RA+ naive T cells. The chain employs TRBV4-3 and TRBJ2-3, with 8 positions matching TRBD2. The receptor was isolated from a human donor in good health. Some libraries in this study had Jurkat cell RNA spiked in. Here the CDR3 DNA reads TGCGCCAGCAGCCACGGGGGGGAAACAGATACGCAGTATTTT. Residues: CASSHGGETDTQYF.